This T cell receptor beta chain was recorded in a study of T cells in localized non-small cell lung cancer. The repertoire was sequenced with immunoSEQ multiplex PCR; TCRdb's copy has only in-frame clones and lacks some. Of roughly 3,400 clones listed, approximately 24% are singletons. Notes on the study in general: Greater T cell density in blood accompanied longer overall survival. Heterogeneity remains possible because sequencing was limited to only one tumor region. Tumor trailed uninvolved adjacent lung in T cell clonality, which peaked there.

Details on this clone: The antigen is undetermined.

V lost 3 bases, J lost 9 bases, and 9 bases stayed unmatched. This CDR3 region has 15 residues. Looked up from germline, CDR1 is LNHDA and CDR2 is SQIVND (reference sequence). V gene TRBV19 combines with J gene TRBJ2-1, with 9 bases that match TRBD2. This specimen was lung tumor tissue, taken before any cancer treatment. The origin of this receptor is a woman aged 35-70 years with stage I lung adenocarcinoma. CDR3 DNA: TGTGCCAGTAGTATGGCGGGAGGGGGTGACGGTGAGCAGTTCTTC. Amino acids: CASSMAGGGDGEQFF.